This paragraph reports one T cell receptor (beta chain). Its specificity is not known. These data are taken from a study of T cell responses to AZD1222 COVID-19 vaccine. Study observations and caveats: Baseline serology detected seropositivity in only six AZD1222 recipients. Variant regions that are unmutated are reportedly the target of nearly half of spike-specific TCRs. Spike-specific TCR breadth and depth were elevated following two AZD1222 doses.

Profiled with immunoSEQ multiplex PCR; TCRdb holds only in-frame clones, not every one. The table shows about 140,000 clones, with over 85% occurring only once. The source material was peripheral blood, sampled on day 0 of AZD1222 vaccination. The sequence came from an adult in good health.

CDR3 amino acids: CASTPGQGFGYTF. In nucleotides, the CDR3 is TGTGCCAGTACCCCGGGACAGGGGTTTGGCTACACCTTC. The J gene is TRBJ1-2, the V gene TRBV19; 10 bases map to TRBD1. The V and J ends lost 7 bases and 7 bases, in that order; junction bases with no gene match: 6. The CDR3 contains 13 residues. Germline V CDR1 and CDR2: LNHDA, SQIVND (reference sequence).